This TCR beta chain was sequenced for a study of Ad26.COV2.S vaccination and SARS-CoV-2 variants. On this clone itself: Its antigen remains unidentified.

As to treatment: 19 received Ad26.COV2.S at low or high dose, single or two shots; five or six received placebo; per-sample allocation not given. Repertoires come from day 63 after the first vaccine or placebo injection. Cohort 1b enrolled adults aged 18-55 years in Boston. This vaccine is an Ad26 vector that expresses the Wuhan-strain SARS-CoV-2 spike. Whole-study results and caveats: Recipients given vaccine exceeded placebo recipients in spike-specific TCR breadth. Assessments of TCR breadth and depth may have underestimated the total T cell responses.

Sequencing was performed with immunoSEQ multiplex PCR; in TCRdb, only in-frame clones are kept and a portion is missing. The sample includes 360,000 or so clones, around 86% of them seen just once. The sample here was peripheral blood, taken in a trial of Ad26.COV2.S vaccine versus placebo. The TCR was taken from a person aged 18 to 65 who received the Ad26.COV2.S COVID-19 vaccine or a placebo.

CDR3 sequence (DNA): TGTGCCAGCAGAAAAAACACCGGGGAGCTGTTTTTT. Amino acid sequence: CASRKNTGELFF. This chain links TRBV5-6 with TRBJ2-2; no clear D gene. CDR3 length: 12 residues. Trimming pared 5 bases from V and 2 bases from J, leaving 4 bases between. Per the germline V gene, CDR1 is SGHDT and CDR2 is YYEEEE.